One sample yielded the 27 T cell receptor beta chains listed below, sequenced in a study of type 1 regulatory T cells. Study findings and constraints: Compared with non-Tr1 cells, Tr1 cells showed a narrower TCR repertoire.

For these TCRs, the target antigens are not known. Using its own MiXCR run on the reads, TCRdb lists one record per CDR3 protein. The repertoire consists of tens of thousands of distinct CDR3 sequences, with roughly 20% occurring once and the leading ten covering roughly 8.3%. The sequencing sample was made of cultured type 1 regulatory T (Tr1) cells, either the whole culture or a sorted fraction (not recorded which). The receptors come from a human donor in good health.

The chain joins TRBV20-1 to TRBJ2-1, with D hard to call. Germline lookup yields CDR1 DFQATT and CDR2 SNEGSKA (reference sequence). The CDR3 covers 14 residues. Trimming cost V 1 base and J 0 bases, with 7 bases left between them. CDR3 protein: CSARVASSYNEQFF. Written as DNA, the CDR3 is TGCAGTGCTAGAGTTGCTAGCTCCTACAATGAGCAGTTCTTC.

V usage is TRBV5-1 and J usage is TRBJ2-1, with 8 bases that match TRBD1. V shed 4 bases and J 4 bases; nucleotides not matched to a gene: 7. This CDR3 has 15 amino acids. Germline CDR1 and CDR2: SGHRS and YFSETQ. The CDR3 protein is CASSMAGTGYNEQFF. The CDR3 DNA follows: TGCGCCAGCAGCATGGCCGGGACAGGTTACAATGAGCAGTTCTTC.

The chain carries TRBV5-1 and TRBJ1-1; TRBD1 matches 8 bases. The CDR3 consists of 18 residues. Losses at the gene ends were 0 bases for V and 0 bases for J; bases not matched to a gene: 10. The germline V gene has CDR1 SGHRS and CDR2 YFSETQ. The CDR3 sequence is CASSLATGQGWLNTEAFF. DNA for the CDR3: TGCGCCAGCAGCTTGGCCACAGGACAGGGATGGCTGAACACTGAAGCTTTCTTT.

CDR3 nucleotides: TGTGCCAGCAGAGCAGCGGGTCCCCAGGGCAATGAGCAGTTCTTC. It codes for CASRAAGPQGNEQFF. The chain recombines TRBV27 with TRBJ2-1; possible D gene TRBD2, 6 bases. Germline V gene data show CDR1 as MNHEY and CDR2 as SMNVEV (reference sequence). The CDR3 has 15 residues. The germline V and J ends were trimmed by 6 bases and 6 bases, with 18 bases remaining between them.

The chain has TRBV27 and TRBJ2-3; D gene uncertain. Germline V gene sequence: CDR1 MNHEY, CDR2 SMNVEV (reference sequence). Trimming shortened V by 5 bases and J by 2 bases, and 8 bases separated the two germline ends. This CDR3 is built from 13 residues. The CDR3 loop is CASSSAHTDTQYF. As DNA, the CDR3 is TGTGCCAGCAGTAGCGCACACACAGATACGCAGTATTTT.

Turning to this clonotype: With a much larger clone just one base away, this may be a read error. This chain links TRBV20-1 with TRBJ2-3; 9 bases line up with TRBD2. Germline loops: CDR1 DFQATT, CDR2 SNEGSKA (reference sequence). This CDR3 comprises 13 residues. CDR3 sequence (DNA): TGCGGTGCTAGACTAGCGGGCACAGATACGCAGTATTTT. Translated, it gives CGARLAGTDTQYF.

V gene TRBV5-1 combines with J gene TRBJ2-2; the match to TRBD1 covers 7 bases. J was trimmed by 2 bases and V by 4 bases; bases with no gene match: 2. CDR1 is SGHRS, CDR2 YFSETQ, per germline. The CDR3 totals 14 residues. CDR3 protein: CASSRQGNTGELFF. CDR3 DNA: TGCGCCAGCAGCCGACAGGGTAACACCGGGGAGCTGTTTTTT.

The chain employs TRBV5-1 and TRBJ2-2; 8 bases are shared with TRBD1. CDR1 is SGHRS, CDR2 YFSETQ, per germline. This CDR3 spans 14 amino acids. V dropped 4 bases and J dropped 7; count of bases not matched to a gene: 6. For the CDR3, the DNA is TGCGCCAGCAGCCTCGACAGGGGCGGCGGGGAGCTGTTTTTT. Protein: CASSLDRGGGELFF.

This clonotype turned up a few times. The junction shows a germline mismatch at one end, possibly a read error. The gene calls are TRBV7-2 and TRBJ2-5; 8 nucleotides agree with TRBD2. Germline V gene sequence: CDR1 SGHTA, CDR2 FQGNSA. The CDR3 is made up of 14 amino acids. The CDR3 DNA is TGTGCCAGCAGCGTAGCGGGAATACAGGAGACCCAGTACTTC. This codes for CASSVAGIQETQYF.

This clonotype was counted ten times or more. V usage is TRBV11-3 and J usage is TRBJ1-2; no clear D. V lost 6 bases and J 6 bases, leaving 5 bases between the germline ends. Per germline, CDR1 SGHNT and CDR2 YENEEA. This CDR3 has 10 amino acids. CDR3 sequence reads: CASSLNGYTF. The CDR3 nucleotides read TGTGCCAGCAGTCTAAATGGCTACACCTTC.

This chain connects TRBV7-2 to TRBJ2-7; D is possibly TRBD1 (5 bases). The CDR3 consists of 13 residues. Between the trimmed V and J ends, which lost 1 base and 3 bases, there was a span of 7 bases. From germline, CDR1 is SGHTA and CDR2 FQGNSA. CDR3 loop: CASSLDGHYEQYF. The CDR3 coding sequence is TGTGCCAGCAGCTTAGACGGACACTACGAGCAGTACTTC.

This clonotype was picked up many times. V usage is TRBV18 and J usage is TRBJ2-5, with a weak D call TRBD2 (5 bases). The CDR3 length is 13 residues. Germline values: CDR1 KGHSH, CDR2 LQKENI. Trimming pared 3 bases from V and 4 bases from J, leaving 9 bases between. CDR3 protein: CASSPLRVETQYF. DNA of the CDR3: TGTGCCAGCTCACCTCTGCGGGTAGAGACCCAGTACTTC. Full variable domain (missing parts from reference TRBV18 and TRBJ2-5): NAGVMQNPRHLVRRRGQEARLRCSPMKGHSHVYWYRQLPEEGLKFMVYLQKENIIDESGMPKERFSAEFPKEGPSILRIQQVVRGDSAAYFCASSPLRVETQYFGPGTRLLVL.

The chain carries TRBV5-1 and TRBJ2-3, with 8 bases aligning to TRBD1. V was pared by 6 bases and J by 5 bases, with 8 bases of the junction left unmatched. The CDR3 is made up of 14 amino acids. Looked up from germline, CDR1 is SGHRS and CDR2 is YFSETQ. This CDR3 is CASTPGGAVDTQYF. The CDR3 DNA reads as TGCGCCAGCACCCCAGGGGGCGCCGTAGATACGCAGTATTTT.

Ten or more counts support this clonotype. The chain has TRBV6-1 and TRBJ1-6, with a weak D call TRBD1 (6 bases). The V gene's germline CDR1 is MNHNS and CDR2 SASEGT. V lost 10 bases to trimming and J lost 2 bases, with 30 bases between them. The CDR3 loop spans 20 amino acids. CDR3 nucleotides: TGTGCCACCAAGCCCAGGACAGCCTATAATTCACCGGCCTATAATTCACCCCTCCACTTT. It translates to CATKPRTAYNSPAYNSPLHF.

A few counts support this clonotype. CDR3 in DNA: TGCAGTGCTAGAGGGGACCTACCCGGGGCCCAGTACTTC. This encodes CSARGDLPGAQYF. The rearrangement uses TRBV20-1 and TRBJ2-5; D may match TRBD1 or TRBD2 (5 bases each). CDR1 and CDR2 from the germline V gene are DFQATT and SNEGSKA (reference sequence). The CDR3 totals 13 residues. Trimming removed 1 base from V and 9 bases from J, with 15 bases in between.

This clonotype was counted at least ten times. The V gene is TRBV29-1, the J gene TRBJ2-1, with 10 bases fitting TRBD2. Looked up from germline, CDR1 is SQVTM and CDR2 is ANQGSEA. This CDR3 is 14 amino acids long. Trimming cost V 7 bases and J 9 bases; bases outside gene matches: 12. In DNA form, the CDR3 reads TGCAGCGGTGCGGTAAGCGGGAGGGCGGCTGAGCAGTTCTTC. Its translation: CSGAVSGRAAEQFF.

This clonotype was seen a few times. The J gene is TRBJ2-1, the V gene TRBV20-1; D remains unclear. The CDR3 totals 13 residues. V was cut by 6 bases and J by 9 bases, with 18 bases left in between. Germline lookup yields CDR1 DFQATT and CDR2 SNEGSKA (reference sequence). CDR3 in DNA: TGCAGTGCCCGAGAAAGAGTTTTGGGTGAGCAGTTCTTC. Translated, it gives CSARERVLGEQFF.

J is TRBJ2-4 and V is TRBV27, with 8 bases fitting TRBD2. The V gene's germline CDR1 is MNHEY and CDR2 SMNVEV (reference sequence). The CDR3 contains 13 residues. Trimming cost V 4 bases and J 8 bases; bases outside gene matches: 4. The CDR3 sequence: CASSYGLAYIQYF. In DNA form, the CDR3 reads TGTGCCAGCAGTTACGGACTAGCCTACATTCAGTACTTC.

In this sample, this clonotype turned up a few times. The CDR3 coding sequence is TGTGCCAGCAGTTACGACTATAAGACCCAGTACTTC. Protein sequence: CASSYDYKTQYF. The J gene is TRBJ2-5, the V gene TRBV6-6; a possible D gene is TRBD2 (5 bases). V shed 2 bases and J shed 6 bases, with 7 bases lying between them. Germline assignment: CDR1 MNHNY and CDR2 SVGAGI (reference sequence). The CDR3 is 12 residues long.

The table lists this clonotype with a few counts. The V and J genes are TRBV7-3 and TRBJ2-1; 9 nucleotides align to TRBD2. The germline gives CDR1 SGHTA, CDR2 FQGTGA. The CDR3 spans 15 residues. The ends lost 6 bases at V and 0 bases at J; junction bases unmatched: 3. CDR3 bases: TGTGCCAGCAGGTTTAGCGGGAGCTCCTACAATGAGCAGTTCTTC. This sequence encodes CASRFSGSSYNEQFF.

Only a few counts were recorded for this clonotype. At one end the junction does not follow the germline gene, possibly because of a read error. This chain joins TRBV20-1 and TRBJ1-5; weak D call: TRBD1 (6 bases). The length of the CDR3 is 15 residues. The germline V gene has CDR1 DFQATT and CDR2 SNEGSKA (reference sequence). CDR3 sequence reads: CSAGDWTETNQPQHF. The CDR3 coding sequence is TGCAGTGCTGGAGACTGGACAGAAACGAATCAGCCCCAGCATTTT.

The chain uses TRBV5-1 and TRBJ2-7; 9 nucleotides align to TRBD1. Losses at the gene ends were 4 bases for V and 2 bases for J; bases not matched to a gene: 4. CDR1 is SGHRS and CDR2 is YFSETQ in the germline V gene. This CDR3 is built from 14 residues. The CDR3 DNA follows: TGCGCCAGCAGCAAAGGGACAGGGCCCTACGAGCAGTACTTC. It yields the protein CASSKGTGPYEQYF.

This clonotype was picked up a small number of times. J is TRBJ2-7 and V is TRBV12-3 or TRBV12-4, with unresolved D. The CDR3 covers 14 residues. Trimming stripped 3 bases from V and 5 bases from J, with 14 bases between. As DNA, the CDR3 is TGTGCCAGCAGTTTCCGAGAAATGAGCAACGAGCAGTACTTC. It is translated as CASSFREMSNEQYF.

For this clonotype: A junction end diverges from the germline sequence, so it may reflect a read error. This chain uses TRBV27 with TRBJ2-5; 11 bases map to TRBD2. The CDR3 sequence is 16 residues long. Germline V gene sequence: CDR1 MNHEY, CDR2 SMNVEV (reference sequence). In DNA form, the CDR3 reads TGTGCCAGCAGTTTATACCCTAGCGGGAGGTCCGAGACCCAGTGCTTC. This encodes CASSLYPSGRSETQCF.

The J gene is TRBJ2-2, the V gene TRBV20-1; D possibly uses TRBD1 or TRBD2 (5 bases each). CDR1 is DFQATT and CDR2 is SNEGSKA in the germline V gene (reference sequence). CDR3 length equals 14 residues. Trimming took 2 bases from V and 3 from J, leaving 10 bases between them. The CDR3 sequence is CSARPGRHTGELFF. The CDR3 nucleotides read TGCAGTGCTAGACCGGGACGGCACACCGGGGAGCTGTTTTTT.

The chain has TRBV19 and TRBJ1-1; TRBD1 agrees at 7 bases. Germline V CDR1 and CDR2: LNHDA, SQIVND (reference sequence). Trimming cost V 10 bases and J 0 bases; bases outside gene matches: 5. This CDR3 has 13 residues. CDR3 in DNA: TGTGCCACTCGACAGGGAGTGAACACTGAAGCTTTCTTT. Its protein is CATRQGVNTEAFF.

The CDR3 DNA reads TGTGCCAGCAGCGTGGGGGGGGGCGTGAACACCGGGGAGCTGTTTTTT. The encoded protein is CASSVGGGVNTGELFF. The chain couples TRBV9 to TRBJ2-2, with D possibly TRBD2 on 7 matching bases. V lost 2 bases and J lost 1, with 12 bases in between. The CDR3 consists of 16 residues. Germline values: CDR1 SGDLS, CDR2 YYNGEE.